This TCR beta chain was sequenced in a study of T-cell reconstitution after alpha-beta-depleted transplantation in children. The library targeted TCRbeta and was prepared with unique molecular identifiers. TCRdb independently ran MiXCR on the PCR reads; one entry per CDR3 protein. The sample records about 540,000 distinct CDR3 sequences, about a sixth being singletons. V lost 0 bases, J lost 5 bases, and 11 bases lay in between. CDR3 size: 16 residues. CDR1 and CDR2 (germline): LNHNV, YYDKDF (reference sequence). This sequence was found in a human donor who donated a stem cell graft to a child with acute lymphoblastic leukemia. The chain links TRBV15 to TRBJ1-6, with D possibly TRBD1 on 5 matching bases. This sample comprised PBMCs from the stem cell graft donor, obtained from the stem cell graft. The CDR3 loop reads CATSREGERDNSPLHF. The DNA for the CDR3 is TGTGCCACCAGCAGAGAGGGGGAACGGGATAATTCACCCCTCCACTTT.